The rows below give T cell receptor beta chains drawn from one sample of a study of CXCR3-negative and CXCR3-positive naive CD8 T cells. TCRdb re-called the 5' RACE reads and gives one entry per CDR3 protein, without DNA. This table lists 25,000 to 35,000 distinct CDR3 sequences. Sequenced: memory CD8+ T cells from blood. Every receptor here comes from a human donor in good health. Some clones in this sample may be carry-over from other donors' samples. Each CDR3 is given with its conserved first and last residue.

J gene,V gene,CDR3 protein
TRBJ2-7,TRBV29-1,CSVERTGPNEQYF
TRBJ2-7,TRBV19,CASTSRQGKYEQYF
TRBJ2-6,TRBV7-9,CASVKLERGSGANVLTF
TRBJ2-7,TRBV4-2,CASSQDSATYEQYF
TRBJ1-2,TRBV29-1,CSAPKGTGGYGYTF
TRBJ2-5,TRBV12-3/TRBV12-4,CASSFERSETQYF
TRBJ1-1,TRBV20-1,CSARLRDTEAFF
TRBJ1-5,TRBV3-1,CASSQVNEGPTGNFGSNQPQHF
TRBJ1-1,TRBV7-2,CASRSRDSTMNTEAFF
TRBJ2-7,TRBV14,CASSQTGTSADYEQYF